Following are 4 T cell receptor beta chains from one sample sequenced in a study of regulatory T cells in long-lasting Graves disease. As to time point: persistent/refractory GD, antithyroid drugs over 5 years with positive TRAb. The TCR library was made from RNA that had been extracted from PBMCs in TRIzol. Construction of TCR beta libraries relied on iRepertoire HTBI primers and on Arm-PCR targeting CDR3 regions. One entry per CDR3 protein results from TCRdb running MiXCR on the multiplex PCR reads. The sample contains around 340,000 distinct CDR3 sequences, around a fifth of which appear only once. The material was peripheral blood mononuclear cells (PBMCs), obtained when the disease was refractory, from a patient treated with antithyroid drugs. The receptors stem from a female donor with Graves disease.

This clonotype was seen repeatedly, ten times or more. The J gene is TRBJ2-2, the V gene TRBV6-1; TRBD2 aligns across 10 bases. CDR1 MNHNS and CDR2 SASEGT come from the germline V gene. The CDR3 contains 15 residues. Trimming took 4 bases from V and 6 from J; bases not matched to a gene: 5. As DNA, the CDR3 is TGTGCCAGCAGTGTTGGTAGCGGGGGGTCCGGGGAGCTGTTTTTT. Its translation is CASSVGSGGSGELFF.

This chain uses TRBV7-2 with TRBJ1-5, with D tentatively TRBD1 (5 bases). V lost 0 bases and J lost 3, with 12 bases in between. The CDR3 sequence is 16 residues long. Germline V gene data show CDR1 as SGHTA and CDR2 as FQGNSA. The CDR3 loop reads CASSLAAGVSNQPQHF. The CDR3 coding sequence is TGTGCCAGCAGCTTAGCAGCGGGGGTCTCCAATCAGCCCCAGCATTTT.

About this clonotype itself: A much larger clone lies one base from this, so it may be a read error. The chain uses TRBV12-3 or TRBV12-4 and TRBJ2-7, with 11 bases matching TRBD2. The J call is in doubt because the DNA end fits TRBJ2-1 better. The CDR3 is made up of 14 amino acids. The CDR3 sequence: CASRRAGTSGEQFF. The CDR3 DNA is TGTGCCAGCAGGAGAGCCGGGACTAGCGGCGAGCAGTTCTTC.

This clonotype was seen a few times. This chain uses TRBV5-4 with TRBJ2-2; maybe TRBD1 (6 bases). This CDR3 contains 15 residues. The V end lost 4 bases, the J end lost 5 bases, and 15 bases lay between the germline ends. CDR1 and CDR2 from the germline V gene are SGHNT and YYREEE (reference sequence). CDR3 coding DNA: TGTGCCAGCAGCCCCAGGAAGGGGGAAACCGGGGAGCTGTTTTTT. It translates to CASSPRKGETGELFF.